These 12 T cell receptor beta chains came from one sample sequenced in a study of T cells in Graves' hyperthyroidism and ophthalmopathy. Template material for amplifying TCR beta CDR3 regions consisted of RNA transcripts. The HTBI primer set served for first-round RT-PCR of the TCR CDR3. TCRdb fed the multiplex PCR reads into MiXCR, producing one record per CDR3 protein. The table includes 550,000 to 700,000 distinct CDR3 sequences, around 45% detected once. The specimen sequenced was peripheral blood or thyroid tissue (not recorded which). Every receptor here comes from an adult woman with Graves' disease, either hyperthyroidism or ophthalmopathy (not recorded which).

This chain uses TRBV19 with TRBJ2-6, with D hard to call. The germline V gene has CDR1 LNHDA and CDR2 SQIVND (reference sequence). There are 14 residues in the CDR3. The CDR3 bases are TGTGCTAGAGTAAGGTACTCTGGGGCCAACGTCCTGACTTTC. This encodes CARVRYSGANVLTF.

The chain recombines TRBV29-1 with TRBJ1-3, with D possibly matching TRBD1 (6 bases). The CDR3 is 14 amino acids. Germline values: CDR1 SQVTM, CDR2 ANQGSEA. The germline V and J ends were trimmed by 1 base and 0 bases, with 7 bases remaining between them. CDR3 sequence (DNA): TGCAGCGTTGAAGTAGGGGGCTCTGGAAACACCATATATTTT. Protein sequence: CSVEVGGSGNTIYF. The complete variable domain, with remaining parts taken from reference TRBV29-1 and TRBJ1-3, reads SAVISQKPSRDICQRGTSLTIQCQVDSQVTMMFWYRQQPGQSLTLIATANQGSEATYESGFVIDKFPISRPNLTFSTLTVSNMSPEDSSIYLCSVEVGGSGNTIYFGEGSWLTVV.

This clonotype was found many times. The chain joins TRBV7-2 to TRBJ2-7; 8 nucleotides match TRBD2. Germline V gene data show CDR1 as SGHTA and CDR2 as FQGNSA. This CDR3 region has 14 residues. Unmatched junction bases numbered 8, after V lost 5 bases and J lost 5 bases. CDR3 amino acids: CASSPFGRANEQYF. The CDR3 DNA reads TGTGCCAGCAGCCCCTTCGGGAGGGCCAACGAGCAGTACTTC.

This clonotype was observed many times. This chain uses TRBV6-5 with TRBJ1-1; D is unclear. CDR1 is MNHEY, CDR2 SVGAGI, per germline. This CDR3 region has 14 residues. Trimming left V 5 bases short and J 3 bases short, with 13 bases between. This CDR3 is CASSGGLVYTEAFF. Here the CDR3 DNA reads TGTGCCAGCAGTGGAGGGCTTGTGTACACTGAAGCTTTCTTT.

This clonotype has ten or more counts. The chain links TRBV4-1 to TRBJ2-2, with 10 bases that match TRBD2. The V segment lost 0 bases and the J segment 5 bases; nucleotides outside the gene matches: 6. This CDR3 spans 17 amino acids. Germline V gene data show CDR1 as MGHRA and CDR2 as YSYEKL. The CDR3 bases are TGCGCCAGCAGCCAAGATTGGCTAGCGGGAGAAACCGGGGAGCTGTTTTTT. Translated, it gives CASSQDWLAGETGELFF.

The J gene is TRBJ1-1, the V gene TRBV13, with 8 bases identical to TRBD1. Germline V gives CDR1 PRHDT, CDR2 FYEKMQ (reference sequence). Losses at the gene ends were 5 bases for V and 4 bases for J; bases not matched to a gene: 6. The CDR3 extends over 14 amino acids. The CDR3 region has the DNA TGTGCCAGCAGCCCTACAGGGGGAACCACTGAAGCTTTCTTT. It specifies CASSPTGGTTEAFF.

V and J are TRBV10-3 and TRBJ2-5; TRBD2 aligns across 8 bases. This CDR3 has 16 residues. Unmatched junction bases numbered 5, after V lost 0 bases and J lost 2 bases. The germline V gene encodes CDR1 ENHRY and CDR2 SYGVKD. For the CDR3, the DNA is TGTGCCATCAGTGAGTCTACTAGCGGAGCACAAGAGACCCAGTACTTC. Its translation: CAISESTSGAQETQYF.

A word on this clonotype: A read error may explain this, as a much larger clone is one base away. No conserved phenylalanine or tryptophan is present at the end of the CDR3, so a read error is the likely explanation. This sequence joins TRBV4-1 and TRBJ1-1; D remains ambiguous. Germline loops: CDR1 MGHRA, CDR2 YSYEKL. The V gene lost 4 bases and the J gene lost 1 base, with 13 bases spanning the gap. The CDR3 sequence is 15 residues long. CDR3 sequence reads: CASSPRAHGNTEAFL. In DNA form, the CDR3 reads TGCGCCAGCAGCCCCCGGGCCCACGGGAACACTGAAGCTTTCCTT.

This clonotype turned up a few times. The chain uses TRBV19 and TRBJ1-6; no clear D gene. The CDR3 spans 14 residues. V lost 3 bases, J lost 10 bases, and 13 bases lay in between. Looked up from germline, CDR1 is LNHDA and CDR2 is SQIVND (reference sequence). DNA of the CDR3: TGTGCCAGTAGTATCCTGGATCCTAACTCACCCCTCCACTTT. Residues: CASSILDPNSPLHF.

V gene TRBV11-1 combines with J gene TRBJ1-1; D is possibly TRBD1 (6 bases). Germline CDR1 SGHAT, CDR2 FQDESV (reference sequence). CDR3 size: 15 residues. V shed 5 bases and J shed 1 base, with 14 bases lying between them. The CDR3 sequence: CASSPPTGANTEAFF. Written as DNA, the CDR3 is TGTGCCAGCAGCCCGCCGACAGGAGCGAACACTGAAGCTTTCTTT.

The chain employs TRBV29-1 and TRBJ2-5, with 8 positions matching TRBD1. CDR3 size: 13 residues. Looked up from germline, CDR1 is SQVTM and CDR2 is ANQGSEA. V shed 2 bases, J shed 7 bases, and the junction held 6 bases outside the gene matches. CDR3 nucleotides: TGCAGCGTTGAACAGGGGGCGGTAGGGACCCAGTACTTC. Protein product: CSVEQGAVGTQYF.

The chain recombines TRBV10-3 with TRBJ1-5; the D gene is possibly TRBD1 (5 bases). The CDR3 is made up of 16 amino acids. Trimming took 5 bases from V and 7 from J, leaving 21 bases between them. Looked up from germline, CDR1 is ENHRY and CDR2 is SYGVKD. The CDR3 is CAISPGTTFGEQPQHF. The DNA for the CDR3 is TGTGCCATCAGTCCCGGGACCACCTTCGGCGAGCAGCCCCAGCATTTT.